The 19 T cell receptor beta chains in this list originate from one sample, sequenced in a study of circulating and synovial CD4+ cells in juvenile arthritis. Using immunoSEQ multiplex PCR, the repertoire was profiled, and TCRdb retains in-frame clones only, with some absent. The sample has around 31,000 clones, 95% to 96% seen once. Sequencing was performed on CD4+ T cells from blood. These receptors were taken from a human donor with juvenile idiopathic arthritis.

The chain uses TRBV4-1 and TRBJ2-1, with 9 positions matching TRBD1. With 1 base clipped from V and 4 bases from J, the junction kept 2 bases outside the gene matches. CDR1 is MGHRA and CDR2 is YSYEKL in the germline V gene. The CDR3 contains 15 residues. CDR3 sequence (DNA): TGCGCCAGCAGCCAAGGGGACAGGGATTACAATGAGCAGTTCTTC. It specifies CASSQGDRDYNEQFF.

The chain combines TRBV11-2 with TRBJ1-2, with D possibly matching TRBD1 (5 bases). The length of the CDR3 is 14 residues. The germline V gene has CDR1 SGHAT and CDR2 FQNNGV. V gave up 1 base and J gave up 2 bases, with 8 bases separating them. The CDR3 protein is CASSLVTANYGYTF. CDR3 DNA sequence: TGTGCCAGCAGCTTAGTGACAGCGAACTATGGCTACACCTTC.

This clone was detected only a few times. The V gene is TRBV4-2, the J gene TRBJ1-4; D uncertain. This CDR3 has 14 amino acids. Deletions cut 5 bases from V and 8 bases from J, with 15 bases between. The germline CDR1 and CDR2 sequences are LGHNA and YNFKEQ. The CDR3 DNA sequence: TGTGCCAGCAGCTCGGCGGGGTCGGACGAAAAACTGTTTTTT. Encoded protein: CASSSAGSDEKLFF.

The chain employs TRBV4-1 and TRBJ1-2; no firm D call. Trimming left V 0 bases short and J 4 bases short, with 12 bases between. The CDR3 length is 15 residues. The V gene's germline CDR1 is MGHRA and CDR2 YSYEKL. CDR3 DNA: TGCGCCAGCAGCCAAGACGACATGGCCTTCTATGGCTACACCTTC. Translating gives CASSQDDMAFYGYTF.

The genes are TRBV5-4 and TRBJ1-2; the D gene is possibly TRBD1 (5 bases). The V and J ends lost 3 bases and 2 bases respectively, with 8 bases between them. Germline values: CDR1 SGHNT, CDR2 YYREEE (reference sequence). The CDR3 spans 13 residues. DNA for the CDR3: TGTGCCAGCAGCTCGACAGTGAACTATGGCTACACCTTC. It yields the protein CASSSTVNYGYTF.

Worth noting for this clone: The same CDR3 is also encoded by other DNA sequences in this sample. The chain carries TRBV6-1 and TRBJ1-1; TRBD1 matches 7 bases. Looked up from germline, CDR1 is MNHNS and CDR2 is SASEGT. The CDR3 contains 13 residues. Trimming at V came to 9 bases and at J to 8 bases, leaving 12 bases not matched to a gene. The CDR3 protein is CASKPDRVSEAFF. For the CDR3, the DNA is TGTGCCAGTAAGCCTGACAGGGTAAGCGAAGCTTTCTTT.

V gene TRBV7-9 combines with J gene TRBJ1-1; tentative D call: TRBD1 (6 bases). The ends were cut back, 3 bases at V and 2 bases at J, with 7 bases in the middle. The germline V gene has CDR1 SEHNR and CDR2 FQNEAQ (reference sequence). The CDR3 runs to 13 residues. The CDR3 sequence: CASSLDSNTEAFF. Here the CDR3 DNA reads TGTGCCAGCAGCTTGGACAGTAACACTGAAGCTTTCTTT.

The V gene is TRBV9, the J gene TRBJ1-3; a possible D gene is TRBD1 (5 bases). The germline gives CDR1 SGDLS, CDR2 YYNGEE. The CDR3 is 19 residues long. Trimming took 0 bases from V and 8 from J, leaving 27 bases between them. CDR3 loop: CASSVDGVRQGTSRDTIYF. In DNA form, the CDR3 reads TGTGCCAGCAGCGTAGATGGGGTGCGGCAGGGTACCTCCCGGGACACCATATATTTT.

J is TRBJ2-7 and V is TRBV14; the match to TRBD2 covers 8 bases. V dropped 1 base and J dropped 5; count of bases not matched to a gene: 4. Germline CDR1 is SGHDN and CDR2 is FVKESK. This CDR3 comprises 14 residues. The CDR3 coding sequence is TGTGCCAGCAGCCAAGCGGGGGGGAGCCACGAGCAGTACTTC. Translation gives CASSQAGGSHEQYF.

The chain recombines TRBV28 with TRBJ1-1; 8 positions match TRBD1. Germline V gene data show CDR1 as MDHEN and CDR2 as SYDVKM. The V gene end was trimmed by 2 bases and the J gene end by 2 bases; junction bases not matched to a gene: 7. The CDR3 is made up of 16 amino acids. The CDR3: CASSLDRGISNTEAFF. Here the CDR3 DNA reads TGTGCCAGCAGTTTAGACAGGGGTATTTCAAACACTGAAGCTTTCTTT.

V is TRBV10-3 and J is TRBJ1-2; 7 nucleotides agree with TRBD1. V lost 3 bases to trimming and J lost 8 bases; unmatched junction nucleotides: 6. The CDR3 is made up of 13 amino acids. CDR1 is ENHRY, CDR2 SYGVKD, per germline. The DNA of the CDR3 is TGTGCCATCAGTGAAACAGGGGAAGGAGGCTACACCTTC. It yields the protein CAISETGEGGYTF.

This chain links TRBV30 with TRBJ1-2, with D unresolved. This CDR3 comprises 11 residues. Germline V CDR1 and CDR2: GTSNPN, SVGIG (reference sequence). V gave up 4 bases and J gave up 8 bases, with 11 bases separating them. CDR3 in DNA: TGTGCCTGGACCCGTCCCCCCGGCTACACCTTC. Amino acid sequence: CAWTRPPGYTF.

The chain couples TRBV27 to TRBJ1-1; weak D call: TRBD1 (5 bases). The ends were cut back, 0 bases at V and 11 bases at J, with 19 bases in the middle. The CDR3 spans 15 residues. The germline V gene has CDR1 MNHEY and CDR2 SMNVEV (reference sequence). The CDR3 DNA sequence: TGTGCCAGCAGTTTATCGCCAGGGTACCCCCCGAGGGCTTTCTTT. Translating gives CASSLSPGYPPRAFF.

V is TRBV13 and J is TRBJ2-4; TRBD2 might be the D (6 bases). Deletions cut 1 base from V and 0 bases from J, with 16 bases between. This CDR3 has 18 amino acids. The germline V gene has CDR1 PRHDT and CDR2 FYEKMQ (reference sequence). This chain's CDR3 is CASSLVGRDGLAKNIQYF. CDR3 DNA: TGTGCCAGCAGCTTAGTGGGGCGGGACGGACTAGCCAAAAACATTCAGTACTTC.

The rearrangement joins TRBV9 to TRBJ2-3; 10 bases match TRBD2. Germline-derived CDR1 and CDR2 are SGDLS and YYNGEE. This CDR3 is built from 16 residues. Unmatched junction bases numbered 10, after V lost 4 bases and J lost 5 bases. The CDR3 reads CASSTLSGRAGDTQYF. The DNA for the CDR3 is TGTGCCAGCAGCACCCTAAGCGGGAGGGCCGGAGATACGCAGTATTTT.

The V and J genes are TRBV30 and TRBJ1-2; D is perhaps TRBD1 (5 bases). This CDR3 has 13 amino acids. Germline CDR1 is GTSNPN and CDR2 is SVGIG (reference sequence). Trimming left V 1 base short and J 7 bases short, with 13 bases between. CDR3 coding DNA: TGTGCCTGGAGTGAGGGCAGGGTGGGTGGCTACACCTTC. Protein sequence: CAWSEGRVGGYTF.

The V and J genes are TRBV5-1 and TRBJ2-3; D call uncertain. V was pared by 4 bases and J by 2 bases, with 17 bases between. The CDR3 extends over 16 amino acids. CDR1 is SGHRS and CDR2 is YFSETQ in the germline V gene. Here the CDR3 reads CASSPPIIANTDTQYF. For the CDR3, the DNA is TGCGCCAGCAGCCCCCCGATCATAGCCAACACAGATACGCAGTATTTT.

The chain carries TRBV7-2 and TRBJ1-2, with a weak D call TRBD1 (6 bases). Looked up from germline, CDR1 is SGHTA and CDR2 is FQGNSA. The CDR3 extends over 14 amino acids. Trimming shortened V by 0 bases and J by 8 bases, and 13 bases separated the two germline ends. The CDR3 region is CASSLAGQLRGYTF. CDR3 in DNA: TGTGCCAGCAGCTTAGCCGGACAGCTTAGGGGCTACACCTTC.

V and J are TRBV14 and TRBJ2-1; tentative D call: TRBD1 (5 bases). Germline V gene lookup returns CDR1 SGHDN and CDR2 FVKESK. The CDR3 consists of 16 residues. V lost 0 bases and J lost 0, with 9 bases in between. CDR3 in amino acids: CASSQDTGASYNEQFF. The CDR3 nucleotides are TGTGCCAGCAGCCAAGACACAGGAGCCTCCTACAATGAGCAGTTCTTC. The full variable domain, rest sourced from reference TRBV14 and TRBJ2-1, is EAGVTQFPSHSVIEKGQTVTLRCDPISGHDNLYWYRRVMGKEIKFLLHFVKESKQDESGMPNNRFLAERTGGTYSTLKVQPAELEDSGVYFCASSQDTGASYNEQFFGPGTRLTVL.